These 21 T cell receptor beta chains share one sample of origin, sequenced in a study of PD-L1 blockade in urothelial cancer. Method: immunoSEQ multiplex PCR; TCRdb's copy keeps in-frame clones and lacks some. This sample has roughly 27,000 clones, with around 87% found just once. Sequencing used PBMCs, obtained around atezolizumab (anti-PD-L1) treatment. These receptor sequences come from a man aged 50-59 years with urothelial cancer.

The chain is built from TRBV19 and TRBJ2-7, with 10 positions matching TRBD1. This CDR3 spans 13 amino acids. V dropped 7 bases and J dropped 2; count of bases not matched to a gene: 2. Germline assignment: CDR1 LNHDA and CDR2 SQIVND (reference sequence). The CDR3 loop reads CASKGTGAYEQYF. The CDR3 nucleotides are TGTGCCAGTAAGGGGACAGGGGCCTACGAGCAGTACTTC. The full variable domain, its missing parts supplied by reference TRBV19 and TRBJ2-7, is DGGITQSPKYLFRKEGQNVTLSCEQNLNHDAMYWYRQDPGQGLRLIYYSQIVNDFQKGDIAEGYSVSREKKESFPLTVTSAQKNPTAFYLCASKGTGAYEQYFGPGTRLTVT.

V usage is TRBV27 and J usage is TRBJ2-1, with a possible D match to TRBD2 (10 bases). CDR1 is MNHEY and CDR2 is SMNVEV in the germline V gene (reference sequence). The CDR3 is made up of 19 amino acids. V gave up 7 bases and J gave up 7 bases, with 32 bases separating them. The CDR3 nucleotides read TGTGCCAGCATGTCCACCGGGACAGGGCTACTAGCGGGAATAAATGAGCAGTTCTTC. Its translation: CASMSTGTGLLAGINEQFF.

The gene calls are TRBV7-9 and TRBJ2-5, with 8 bases matching TRBD2. The germline gives CDR1 SEHNR, CDR2 FQNEAQ (reference sequence). V gave up 1 base and J gave up 5 bases; unmatched junction bases: 3. The CDR3 is 14 amino acids. The CDR3 protein is CASSLGLAPETQYF. The CDR3 DNA is TGTGCCAGCAGCTTAGGACTAGCGCCTGAGACCCAGTACTTC.

This clone was seen once. The DNA for the CDR3 is TGTGCCAGCAGTACCCCGGGACTAGCGGAGACCCAGTACTTC. Its protein product is CASSTPGLAETQYF. This sequence joins TRBV7-2 and TRBJ2-5; 10 nucleotides agree with TRBD2. CDR1 and CDR2 (germline): SGHTA, FQGNSA. This CDR3 has 14 residues. The ends lost 6 bases at V and 5 bases at J; junction bases unmatched: 6.

V gene TRBV10-1 combines with J gene TRBJ2-2, with 10 bases matching TRBD2. The germline CDR1 and CDR2 sequences are WNHNN and SYGVQD (reference sequence). CDR3 length equals 18 residues. V trimming: 3 bases; J trimming: 2 bases; junction bases outside the gene matches: 9. CDR3 in DNA: TGCGCCAGCAGTGATGCCCCTAGCGGGAGAGTAAACACCGGGGAGCTGTTTTTT. This encodes CASSDAPSGRVNTGELFF.

This clone has a single count. The chain recombines TRBV5-1 with TRBJ1-2; TRBD1 matches 8 bases. The ends lost 4 bases at V and 10 bases at J; junction bases unmatched: 12. From germline, CDR1 is SGHRS and CDR2 YFSETQ. The CDR3 is made up of 14 amino acids. DNA of the CDR3: TGCGCCAGCAGCGTCAGGACAGGGTCTAGCGACTACACCTTC. Amino acid sequence: CASSVRTGSSDYTF.

The count of this clone is one. The sample has other DNA sequences that encode this CDR3 too. Written as DNA, the CDR3 is TGTGCCAGCAGTGTCGCGGGAGGGCCGACCGGGGAGCTGTTTTTT. The encoded protein is CASSVAGGPTGELFF. This chain uses TRBV6-4 with TRBJ2-2, with 9 bases aligning to TRBD2. Germline V gives CDR1 MRHNA, CDR2 SNTAGT. This CDR3 contains 15 residues. V trimming: 4 bases; J trimming: 5 bases; junction bases outside the gene matches: 5.

V usage is TRBV29-1 and J usage is TRBJ2-4; D perhaps matches TRBD2 (7 bases). Germline V gene lookup returns CDR1 SQVTM and CDR2 ANQGSEA. This CDR3 region has 13 residues. V was pared by 6 bases and J by 9 bases, with 18 bases between. CDR3 sequence: CSVPREGGTIQYF. CDR3 DNA sequence: TGCAGCGTGCCGAGGGAGGGGGGGACCATTCAGTACTTC.

The CDR3 is CASSLVGLAGDGEQFF. The CDR3 nucleotides read TGTGCCAGCAGCTTGGTGGGACTAGCGGGAGATGGTGAGCAGTTCTTC. The V call is TRBV5-4, the J call TRBJ2-1; 14 nucleotides match TRBD2. Looked up from germline, CDR1 is SGHNT and CDR2 is YYREEE (reference sequence). V gave up 0 bases and J gave up 9 bases; unmatched junction bases: 5. The CDR3 contains 16 residues.

The chain combines TRBV5-6 with TRBJ2-7, with D possibly TRBD2 on 5 matching bases. Germline V lookup: CDR1 SGHDT, CDR2 YYEEEE. This CDR3 spans 14 amino acids. V lost 2 bases, J lost 4 bases, and 13 bases lay in between. The CDR3 DNA is TGTGCCAGCAGCTTTGGACTCCTGAATTACGAGCAGTACTTC. Its translation is CASSFGLLNYEQYF.

This chain links TRBV28 with TRBJ2-5; 7 bases map to TRBD1. The CDR3 length is 14 residues. The V and J ends lost 4 bases and 3 bases, in that order; junction bases with no gene match: 5. CDR1 MDHEN and CDR2 SYDVKM come from the germline V gene. CDR3 nucleotide sequence: TGTGCCAGCAGTTCCGACAGGGAAGAAGAGACCCAGTACTTC. Its protein product is CASSSDREEETQYF. The full variable domain, in which reference TRBV28 and TRBJ2-5 provide the parts outside the CDR3, is DVKVTQSSRYLVKRTGEKVFLECVQDMDHENMFWYRQDPGLGLRLIYFSYDVKMKEKGDIPEGYSVSREKKERFSLILESASTNQTSMYLCASSSDREEETQYFGPGTRLLVL.

The CDR3 here is CAISLAPSYEQYF. The DNA for the CDR3 is TGTGCCATCAGCCTAGCGCCCAGCTACGAGCAGTACTTC. This chain joins TRBV10-3 and TRBJ2-7; the D gene is possibly TRBD2 (6 bases). Deletions cut 6 bases from V and 3 bases from J, with 12 bases between. The V gene's germline CDR1 is ENHRY and CDR2 SYGVKD. CDR3 length equals 13 residues.

This chain links TRBV10-3 with TRBJ2-7; D is perhaps TRBD2 (7 bases). In germline, CDR1 is ENHRY, CDR2 SYGVKD. The V end lost 4 bases, the J end lost 1 base, and 17 bases lay between the germline ends. The CDR3 is 16 amino acids. The CDR3 DNA follows: TGTGCCATCAGTGTGCGAGGGGGGGAGAGTTCCTACGAGCAGTACTTC. Amino acid sequence: CAISVRGGESSYEQYF.

The chain employs TRBV11-2 and TRBJ1-2; 9 nucleotides match TRBD1. Germline CDR1 is SGHAT and CDR2 is FQNNGV. This CDR3 has 15 amino acids. V lost 7 bases to trimming and J lost 8 bases; unmatched junction nucleotides: 14. CDR3 protein: CASTIRQGGVGGYTF. As DNA, the CDR3 is TGTGCCAGCACAATTCGACAGGGGGGAGTAGGGGGCTACACCTTC. Full variable domain (rest looked up from reference TRBV11-2 and TRBJ1-2): EAGVAQSPRYKIIEKRQSVAFWCNPISGHATLYWYQQILGQGPKLLIQFQNNGVVDDSQLPKDRFSAERLKGVDSTLKIQPAKLEDSAVYLCASTIRQGGVGGYTFGSGTRLTVV.

The chain is built from TRBV6-5 and TRBJ2-7; D is undetermined. CDR1 and CDR2 from the germline V gene are MNHEY and SVGAGI. V gave up 0 bases and J gave up 4 bases, with 10 bases separating them. The CDR3 length is 14 residues. CDR3 in amino acids: CASSYSNFEYEQYF. In DNA, the CDR3 is TGTGCCAGCAGTTACTCAAATTTTGAGTACGAGCAGTACTTC.

The chain carries TRBV20-1 and TRBJ2-1; 11 bases align to TRBD2. The CDR3 is 11 residues long. The ends lost 5 bases at V and 14 bases at J; junction bases unmatched: 5. The germline gives CDR1 DFQATT, CDR2 SNEGSKA (reference sequence). The CDR3 spells CSAEGTSGEFF. CDR3 coding DNA: TGCAGTGCTGAGGGGACTAGCGGAGAGTTCTTC.

Only a few counts were recorded for this clone. The chain carries TRBV13 and TRBJ2-7; TRBD1 is a possible D gene (6 bases). CDR3 length: 15 residues. Germline V CDR1 and CDR2: PRHDT, FYEKMQ (reference sequence). V lost 5 bases, J lost 3 bases, and 17 bases lay in between. In DNA form, the CDR3 reads TGTGCCAGCAGCCCCGTCTGGGACAACCACTACGAGCAGTACTTC. This translates into CASSPVWDNHYEQYF.

In nucleotides, the CDR3 is TGTGCCTACAGGGGGGGAAATGAAAAACTGTTTTTT. This sequence encodes CAYRGGNEKLFF. V and J are TRBV30 and TRBJ1-4; TRBD1 agrees at 8 bases. Germline V CDR1 and CDR2: GTSNPN, SVGIG (reference sequence). V shed 7 bases, J shed 5 bases, and the junction held 3 bases outside the gene matches. The CDR3 contains 12 residues.

This sequence joins TRBV7-8 and TRBJ2-3; D gene uncertain. CDR3 length equals 16 residues. Germline CDR1 SGHVS, CDR2 FQNEAQ. Trimming left V 1 base short and J 2 bases short, with 13 bases between. CDR3 nucleotide sequence: TGTGCCAGCAGCTTAGGGTCCCTAGTTTACACAGATACGCAGTATTTT. Translation: CASSLGSLVYTDTQYF.

This clone is a singleton in its sample. This chain links TRBV13 with TRBJ1-1, with 8 bases lining up with TRBD1. V shed 9 bases, J shed 1 base, and the junction held 4 bases outside the gene matches. Germline CDR1 PRHDT, CDR2 FYEKMQ (reference sequence). The CDR3 runs 13 residues. The DNA for the CDR3 is TGTGCCAGTGGACAGGGAAGGAACACTGAAGCTTTCTTT. Translation gives CASGQGRNTEAFF.

The count of this clone is one. The chain has TRBV6-5 and TRBJ2-5; D not resolved. Germline V gene data show CDR1 as MNHEY and CDR2 as SVGAGI. Trimming shortened V by 0 bases and J by 5 bases, and 10 bases separated the two germline ends. The CDR3 spans 14 residues. The CDR3 bases are TGTGCCAGCAGTTACTCGACACCTGGGGAGACCCAGTACTTC. Encoded protein: CASSYSTPGETQYF.